The rows below give T cell receptor beta chains drawn from one sample of a study of blood T cells in healthy people across ages. MiXCR was run by TCRdb on the 5' RACE reads, yielding one entry per CDR3 protein. Of about 1,400,000 distinct CDR3 sequences detected, approximately 63% appear once; the ten largest clones hold 5.5% to 8%. Sequenced material: blood. The source is a man aged 18 to 29 in good health. The CDR3 runs from the conserved cysteine through the conserved F or W. The D gene is left open where the match is weak. Clone size is stated in some rows and not others, as once, few, many or a class when expanded.

v_gene,d_gene,j_gene,abundance,CDR3nt,CDR3aa
TRBV10-2,NA,TRBJ2-3,NA,NA,CASAPAGQEDTQYF
TRBV2,TRBD2,TRBJ2-1,NA,TGTGCCAGCACCGGACTAGCGGGATCCCACGGTGAGCAGTTCTTC,CASTGLAGSHGEQFF
TRBV14,TRBD2,TRBJ2-1,NA,TGTGCCAGCAGCCAAGATCGGGCTAGCGGGGGAACTTACAATGAGCAGTTCTTC,CASSQDRASGGTYNEQFF
TRBV11-2,NA,TRBJ2-5,NA,TGTGCCAGCAGCGGGGGGCACATGGAGACCCAGTACTTC,CASSGGHMETQYF
TRBV12-3/TRBV12-4,NA,TRBJ2-1,NA,TGTGCCAGCAGTTTAGCGCGGGACAGTAACGATGAGCAGTTCTTC,CASSLARDSNDEQFF
TRBV29-1,TRBD2,TRBJ2-1,once,TGCAGCGTCGCCGGGGGGAATCTAGGTGAGCAGTTCTTC,CSVAGGNLGEQFF
TRBV15,NA,TRBJ2-6,few,TGTGCCACCACACTAGGGCCCTCTGGGGCCAACGTCCTGACTTTC,CATTLGPSGANVLTF
TRBV20-1,NA,TRBJ2-7,few,TGCAGTGGGGTGGACAAGGGGGGCTACGAGCAGTACTTC,CSGVDKGGYEQYF
TRBV29-1,NA,TRBJ2-3,few,TGCAGCGTCACCCTCGAGGCAGGACGGACAGATACGCAGTATTTT,CSVTLEAGRTDTQYF
TRBV6-5,NA,TRBJ2-5,NA,TGTGCCAGCAGTTACGCAAGGAAGGCAGAGACCCAGTACTTC,CASSYARKAETQYF
TRBV6-1,TRBD2,TRBJ2-7,NA,TGTGCCAGCAACCCGGGACTAGCGGGACAGTACGTCGAGCAGTACTTC,CASNPGLAGQYVEQYF
TRBV11-2,NA,TRBJ2-1,NA,TGTGCCAGCAATCCCGGGTTGGGTGAGCAGTTCTTC,CASNPGLGEQFF
TRBV3-1,NA,TRBJ1-2,NA,TGTGCCAGCAGCCAAGCTGGGTCGGGCGGCTACACCTTC,CASSQAGSGGYTF
TRBV12-3/TRBV12-4,TRBD1,TRBJ1-2,few,TGTGCCAGCAGTCAACAGGGGATGGTCGATGGCTACACCTTC,CASSQQGMVDGYTF
TRBV15,NA,TRBJ1-5,NA,TGTGCCACCAGCAGAGGACAGGCCAATCAGCCCCAGCATTTT,CATSRGQANQPQHF
TRBV12-3/TRBV12-4,TRBD1,TRBJ2-3,few,TGTGCCAGCAAGTCGGGACAGGGCACAGATACGCAGTATTTT,CASKSGQGTDTQYF
TRBV5-1,TRBD1,TRBJ1-2,NA,TGCGCCAGCAGCTGGCAGGGGGCTCTTGACTATGGCTACACCTTC,CASSWQGALDYGYTF
TRBV7-2,NA,TRBJ2-5,few,TGTGCCAGCAGTTTAGCCGGTTTTCAAGAGACCCAGTACTTC,CASSLAGFQETQYF
TRBV20-1,NA,TRBJ2-1,NA,TGCAGTGCTAAACAGGGAAATGAGCAGTTCTTC,CSAKQGNEQFF
TRBV5-1,TRBD1,TRBJ2-7,NA,TGCGCCAGCAGCTTGGCCTGGGACAGGGTTTACGAGCAGTACTTC,CASSLAWDRVYEQYF
TRBV20-1,NA,TRBJ2-3,NA,TGCAGTGCTAGACCTAGGACGCCAATCACAGATACGCAGTATTTT,CSARPRTPITDTQYF
TRBV29-1,TRBD1,TRBJ1-2,NA,TGCAGCGTTTCCCAACGGGACAGGGAGGGCTACACCTTC,CSVSQRDREGYTF
TRBV19,NA,TRBJ1-6,NA,TGTGCCAGTAGTATACGGCGAGCACCCCTCCACTTT,CASSIRRAPLHF
TRBV20-1,NA,TRBJ2-7,NA,TGCAGTGCTACCGGAAGTAGCTCCTACGAGCAGTACTTC,CSATGSSSYEQYF
TRBV11-2,NA,TRBJ2-1,NA,TGTGCCAGCAGCCCCTGGCTTACGCCCCGGGAGCAGTTCTTC,CASSPWLTPREQFF
TRBV27,TRBD1,TRBJ2-7,NA,TGTGCCAGCAGTTGGGCGGGACAGGGCGCTTACGAGCAGTACTTC,CASSWAGQGAYEQYF
TRBV3-1,NA,TRBJ1-1,NA,TGTGCCAGCAGCCAAGTTTCAGGGGACACTGAAGCTTTCTTT,CASSQVSGDTEAFF
TRBV10-2,TRBD2,TRBJ2-3,NA,TGCGCCAGCAGGGACCTAGCGGAGAACACAGATACGCAGTATTTT,CASRDLAENTDTQYF
TRBV19,NA,TRBJ1-6,NA,TGTGCCAGTAGAGGGGGGGACATTAGTTCTGCCCTCCACTTT,CASRGGDISSALHF